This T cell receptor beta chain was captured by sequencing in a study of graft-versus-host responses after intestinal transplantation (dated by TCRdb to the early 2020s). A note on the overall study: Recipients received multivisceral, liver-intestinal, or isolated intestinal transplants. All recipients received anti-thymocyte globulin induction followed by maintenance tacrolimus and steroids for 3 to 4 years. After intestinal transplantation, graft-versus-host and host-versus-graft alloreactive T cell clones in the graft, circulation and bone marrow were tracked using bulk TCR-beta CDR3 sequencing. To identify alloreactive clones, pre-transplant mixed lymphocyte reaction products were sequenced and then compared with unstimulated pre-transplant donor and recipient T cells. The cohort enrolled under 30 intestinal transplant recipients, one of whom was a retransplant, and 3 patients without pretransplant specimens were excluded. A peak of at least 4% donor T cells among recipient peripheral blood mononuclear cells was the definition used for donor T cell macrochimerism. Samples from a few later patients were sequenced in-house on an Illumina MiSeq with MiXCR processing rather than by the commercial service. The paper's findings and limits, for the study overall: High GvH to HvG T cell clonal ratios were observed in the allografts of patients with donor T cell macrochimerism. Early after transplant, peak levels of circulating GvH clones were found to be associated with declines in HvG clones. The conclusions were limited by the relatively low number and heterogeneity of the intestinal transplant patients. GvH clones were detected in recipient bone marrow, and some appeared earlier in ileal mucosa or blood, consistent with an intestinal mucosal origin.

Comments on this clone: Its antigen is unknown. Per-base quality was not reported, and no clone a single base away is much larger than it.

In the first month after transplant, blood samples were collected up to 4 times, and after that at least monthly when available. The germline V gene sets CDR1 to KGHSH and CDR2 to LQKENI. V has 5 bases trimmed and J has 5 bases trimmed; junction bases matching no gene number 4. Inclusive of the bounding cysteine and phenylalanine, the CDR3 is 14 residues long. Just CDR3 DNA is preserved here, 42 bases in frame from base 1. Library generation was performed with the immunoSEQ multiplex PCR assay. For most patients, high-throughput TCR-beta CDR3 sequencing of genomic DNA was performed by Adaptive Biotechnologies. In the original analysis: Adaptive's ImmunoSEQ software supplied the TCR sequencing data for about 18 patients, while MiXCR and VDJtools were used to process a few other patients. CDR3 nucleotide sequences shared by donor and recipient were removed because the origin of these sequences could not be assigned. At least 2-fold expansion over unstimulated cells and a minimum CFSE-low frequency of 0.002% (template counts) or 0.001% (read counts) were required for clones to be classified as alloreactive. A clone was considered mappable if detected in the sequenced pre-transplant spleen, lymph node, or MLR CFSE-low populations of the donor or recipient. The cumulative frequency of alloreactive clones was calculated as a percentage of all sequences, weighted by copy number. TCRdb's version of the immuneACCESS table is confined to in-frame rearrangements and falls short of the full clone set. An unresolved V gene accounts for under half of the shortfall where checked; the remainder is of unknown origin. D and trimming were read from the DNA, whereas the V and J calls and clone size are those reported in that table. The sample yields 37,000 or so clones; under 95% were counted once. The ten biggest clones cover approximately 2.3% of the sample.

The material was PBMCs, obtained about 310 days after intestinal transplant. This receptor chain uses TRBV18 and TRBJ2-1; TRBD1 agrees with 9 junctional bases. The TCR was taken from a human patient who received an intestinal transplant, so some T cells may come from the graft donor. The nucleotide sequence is TGTGCCAGCTCATTACGGGACAGGGACAATGAGCAGTTCTTC. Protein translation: CASSLRDRDNEQFF.